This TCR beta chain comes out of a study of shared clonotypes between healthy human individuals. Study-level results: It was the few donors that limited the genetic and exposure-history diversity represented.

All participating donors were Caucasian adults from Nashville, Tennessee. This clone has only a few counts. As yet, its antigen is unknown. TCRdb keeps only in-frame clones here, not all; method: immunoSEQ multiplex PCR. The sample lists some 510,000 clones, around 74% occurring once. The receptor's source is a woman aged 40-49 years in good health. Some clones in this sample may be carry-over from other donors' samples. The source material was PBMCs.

The CDR3 sequence is CASSLAPGQETQYF. The CDR3 nucleotides are TGCGCCAGCAGCTTGGCCCCCGGGCAAGAGACCCAGTACTTC. The chain recombines TRBV5-1 with TRBJ2-5; D not certain. This CDR3 comprises 14 residues. The V and J ends lost 0 bases and 2 bases respectively, with 8 bases between them. The V gene's germline CDR1 is SGHRS and CDR2 YFSETQ. Filled out from reference TRBV5-1 and TRBJ2-5, the complete variable domain reads KAGVTQTPRYLIKTRGQQVTLSCSPISGHRSVSWYQQTPGQGLQFLFEYFSETQRNKGNFPGRFSGRQFSNSRSEMNVSTLELGDSALYLCASSLAPGQETQYFGPGTRLLVL.